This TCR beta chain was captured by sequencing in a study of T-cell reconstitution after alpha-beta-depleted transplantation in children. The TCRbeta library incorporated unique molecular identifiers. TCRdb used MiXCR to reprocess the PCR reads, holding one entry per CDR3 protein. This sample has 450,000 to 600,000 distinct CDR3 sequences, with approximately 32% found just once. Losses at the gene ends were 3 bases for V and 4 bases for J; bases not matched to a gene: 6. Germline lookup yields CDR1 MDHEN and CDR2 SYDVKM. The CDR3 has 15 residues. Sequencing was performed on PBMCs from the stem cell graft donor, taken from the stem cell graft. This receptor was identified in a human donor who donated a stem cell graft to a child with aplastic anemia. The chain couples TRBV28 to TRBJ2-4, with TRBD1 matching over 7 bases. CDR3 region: CASSLQGGSKNIQYF. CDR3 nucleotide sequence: TGTGCCAGCAGTTTGCAAGGGGGCTCAAAAAACATTCAGTACTTC.